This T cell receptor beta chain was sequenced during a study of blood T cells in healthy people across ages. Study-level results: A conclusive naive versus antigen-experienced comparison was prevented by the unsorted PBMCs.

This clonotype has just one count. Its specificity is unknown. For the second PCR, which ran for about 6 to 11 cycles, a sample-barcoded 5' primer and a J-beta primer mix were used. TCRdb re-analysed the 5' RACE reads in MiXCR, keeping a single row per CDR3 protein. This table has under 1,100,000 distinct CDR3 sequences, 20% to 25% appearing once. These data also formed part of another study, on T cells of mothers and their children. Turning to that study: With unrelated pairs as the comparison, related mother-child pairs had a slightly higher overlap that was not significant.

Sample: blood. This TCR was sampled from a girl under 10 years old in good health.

For the CDR3, the DNA is TGTGCCAGCAGTTCAGCCTTGACACTCTACGAGCAGTACTTC. This sequence encodes CASSSALTLYEQYF. V is TRBV6-1 and J is TRBJ2-7, with D uncertain. This CDR3 region has 14 residues. Trimming took 5 bases from V and 3 from J, leaving 14 bases between them. CDR1 and CDR2 from the germline V gene are MNHNS and SASEGT.